Sequencing of this T cell receptor beta chain was carried out in a study of graft-versus-host responses after intestinal transplantation. The authors processed graft tissue to release intraepithelial and lamina propria lymphocytes. This CDR3 region has 15 residues. Trimming shortened V by 5 bases and J by 4 bases, and 14 bases separated the two germline ends. Germline values: CDR1 SGHNT, CDR2 YENEEA. Sequenced by immunoSEQ multiplex PCR; TCRdb stores in-frame clones only, minus some. The table lists fewer than 10,000 clones, around 75% of them singletons, with approximately 12% in the top ten. Here the sequenced sample was ileum tissue, taken just under 230 days after intestinal transplant. V gene TRBV11-3 combines with J gene TRBJ2-2; D possibly corresponds to TRBD1 (7 bases). The receptor was derived from a human patient who received an intestinal transplant, so some T cells may come from the graft donor. The CDR3 nucleotides are TGTGCCAGCAGCCGACAGGGAGGTGTCACCGGGGAGCTGTTTTTT. Protein: CASSRQGGVTGELFF.